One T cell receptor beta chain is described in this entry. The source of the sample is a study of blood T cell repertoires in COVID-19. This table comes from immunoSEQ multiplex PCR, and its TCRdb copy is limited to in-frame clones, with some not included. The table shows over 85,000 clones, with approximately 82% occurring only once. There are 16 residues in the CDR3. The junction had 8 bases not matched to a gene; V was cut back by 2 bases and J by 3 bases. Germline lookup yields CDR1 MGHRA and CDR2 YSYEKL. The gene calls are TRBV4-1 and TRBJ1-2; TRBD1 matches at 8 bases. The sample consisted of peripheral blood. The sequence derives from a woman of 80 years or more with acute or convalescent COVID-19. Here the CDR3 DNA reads TGCGCCAGCAGCCAAACCACGGACAGGGTGGACTATGGCTACACCTTC. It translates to CASSQTTDRVDYGYTF.